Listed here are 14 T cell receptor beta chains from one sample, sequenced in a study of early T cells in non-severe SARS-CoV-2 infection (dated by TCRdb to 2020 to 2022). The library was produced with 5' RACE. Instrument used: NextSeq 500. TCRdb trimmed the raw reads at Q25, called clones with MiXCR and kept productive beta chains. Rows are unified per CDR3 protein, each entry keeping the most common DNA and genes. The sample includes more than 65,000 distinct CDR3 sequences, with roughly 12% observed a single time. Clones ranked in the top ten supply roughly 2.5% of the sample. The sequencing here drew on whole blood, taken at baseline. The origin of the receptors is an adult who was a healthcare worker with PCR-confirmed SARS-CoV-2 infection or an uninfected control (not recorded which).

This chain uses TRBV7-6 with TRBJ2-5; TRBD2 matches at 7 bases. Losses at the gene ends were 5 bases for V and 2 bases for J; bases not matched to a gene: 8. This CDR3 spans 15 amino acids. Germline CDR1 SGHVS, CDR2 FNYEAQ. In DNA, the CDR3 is TGTGCCAGCAGCCCCAGCGGGGCGCCTCAAGAGACCCAGTACTTC. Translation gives CASSPSGAPQETQYF.

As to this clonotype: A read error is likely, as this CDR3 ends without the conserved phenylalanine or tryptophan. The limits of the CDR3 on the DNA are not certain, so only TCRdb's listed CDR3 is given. The CDR3 loop is CASSSPSGGPL. The chain links TRBV28 to TRBJ2-5; no DNA check was done on the table's D call, TRBD2. Germline loops: CDR1 MDHEN, CDR2 SYDVKM. The CDR3 is 11 amino acids in total, end residues counted.

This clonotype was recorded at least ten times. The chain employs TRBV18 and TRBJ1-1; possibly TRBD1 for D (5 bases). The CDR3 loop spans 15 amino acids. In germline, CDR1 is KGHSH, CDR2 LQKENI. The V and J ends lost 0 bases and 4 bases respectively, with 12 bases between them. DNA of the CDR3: TGTGCCAGCTCACCACCGGGTAGGGGCAGCACTGAAGCTTTCTTT. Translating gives CASSPPGRGSTEAFF.

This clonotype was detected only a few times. DNA of the CDR3: TGTGCCAGCAGTTTAAGGGTGGGTACGCAGTATTTT. As protein: CASSLRVGTQYF. The chain links TRBV28 to TRBJ2-3; D remains ambiguous. The CDR3 is 12 residues long. Trimming removed 2 bases from V and 8 bases from J, with 8 bases in between. Germline lookup yields CDR1 MDHEN and CDR2 SYDVKM.

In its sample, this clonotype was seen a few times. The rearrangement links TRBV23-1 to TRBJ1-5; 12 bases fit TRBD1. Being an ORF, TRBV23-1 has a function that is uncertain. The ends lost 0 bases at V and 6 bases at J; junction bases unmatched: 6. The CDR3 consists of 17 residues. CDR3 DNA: TGCGCCAGCAGTCAATCCCAGAGGGACAGGGGGCTTCAGCCCCAGCATTTT. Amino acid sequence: CASSQSQRDRGLQPQHF.

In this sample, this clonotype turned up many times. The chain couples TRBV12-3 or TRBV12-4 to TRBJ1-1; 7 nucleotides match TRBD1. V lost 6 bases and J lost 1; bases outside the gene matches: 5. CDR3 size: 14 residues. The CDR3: CASSPQGPNTEAFF. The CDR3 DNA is TGTGCCAGCAGCCCACAGGGGCCGAACACTGAAGCTTTCTTT.

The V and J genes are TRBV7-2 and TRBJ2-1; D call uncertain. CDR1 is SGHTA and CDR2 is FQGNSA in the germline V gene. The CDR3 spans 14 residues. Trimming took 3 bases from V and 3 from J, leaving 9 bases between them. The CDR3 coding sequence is TGTGCCAGCAGCTTGGTGGCGAACTACAATGAGCAGTTCTTC. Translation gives CASSLVANYNEQFF.

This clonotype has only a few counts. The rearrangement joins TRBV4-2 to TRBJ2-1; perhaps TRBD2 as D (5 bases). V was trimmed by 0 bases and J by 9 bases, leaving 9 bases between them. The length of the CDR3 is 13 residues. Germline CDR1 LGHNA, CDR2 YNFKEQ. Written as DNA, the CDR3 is TGTGCCAGCAGCCAAGATGACGAGGGTGAGCAGTTCTTC. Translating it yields CASSQDDEGEQFF.

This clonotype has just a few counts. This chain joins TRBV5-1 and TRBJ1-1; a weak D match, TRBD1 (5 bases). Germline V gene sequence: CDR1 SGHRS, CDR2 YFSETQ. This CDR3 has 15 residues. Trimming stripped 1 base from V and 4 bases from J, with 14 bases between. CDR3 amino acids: CASSLSLLDSTEAFF. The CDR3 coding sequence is TGCGCCAGCAGCTTGTCCCTACTAGACAGCACTGAAGCTTTCTTT.

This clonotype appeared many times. This CDR3 reads CASSVGGELFF. The CDR3 DNA sequence: TGTGCCAGCAGTGTTGGCGGGGAGCTGTTTTTT. The genes are TRBV2 and TRBJ2-2; D unclear. This CDR3 contains 11 residues. V was pared by 4 bases and J by 7 bases, with 4 bases between. Germline lookup yields CDR1 SNHLY and CDR2 FYNNEI.

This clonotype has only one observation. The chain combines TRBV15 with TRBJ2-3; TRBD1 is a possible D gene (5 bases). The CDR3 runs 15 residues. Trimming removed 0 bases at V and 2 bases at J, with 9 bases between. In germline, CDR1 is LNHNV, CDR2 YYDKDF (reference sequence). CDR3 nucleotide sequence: TGTGCCACCAGCAGAGATGACAGTTTCACAGATACGCAGTATTTT. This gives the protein CATSRDDSFTDTQYF.

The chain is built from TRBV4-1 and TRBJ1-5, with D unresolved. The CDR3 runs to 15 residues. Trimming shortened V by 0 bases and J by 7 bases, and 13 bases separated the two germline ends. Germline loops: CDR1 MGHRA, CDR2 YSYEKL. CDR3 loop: CASSQEWPNRQPQHF. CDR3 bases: TGCGCCAGCAGCCAAGAATGGCCAAACCGGCAGCCCCAGCATTTT.

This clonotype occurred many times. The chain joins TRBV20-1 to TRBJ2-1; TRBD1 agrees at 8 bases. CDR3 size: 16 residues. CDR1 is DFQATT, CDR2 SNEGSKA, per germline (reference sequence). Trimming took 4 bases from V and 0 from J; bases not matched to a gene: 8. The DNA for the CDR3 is TGCAGTGCTATTCAGGGGGCGGGAAGCTCCTACAATGAGCAGTTCTTC. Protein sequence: CSAIQGAGSSYNEQFF.

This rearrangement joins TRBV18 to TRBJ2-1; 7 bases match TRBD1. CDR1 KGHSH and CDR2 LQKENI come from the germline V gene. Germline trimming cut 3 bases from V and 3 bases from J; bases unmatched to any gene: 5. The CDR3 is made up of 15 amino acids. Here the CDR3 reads CASSPRQGRYNEQFF. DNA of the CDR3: TGTGCCAGCTCACCCCGACAGGGTCGCTACAATGAGCAGTTCTTC.